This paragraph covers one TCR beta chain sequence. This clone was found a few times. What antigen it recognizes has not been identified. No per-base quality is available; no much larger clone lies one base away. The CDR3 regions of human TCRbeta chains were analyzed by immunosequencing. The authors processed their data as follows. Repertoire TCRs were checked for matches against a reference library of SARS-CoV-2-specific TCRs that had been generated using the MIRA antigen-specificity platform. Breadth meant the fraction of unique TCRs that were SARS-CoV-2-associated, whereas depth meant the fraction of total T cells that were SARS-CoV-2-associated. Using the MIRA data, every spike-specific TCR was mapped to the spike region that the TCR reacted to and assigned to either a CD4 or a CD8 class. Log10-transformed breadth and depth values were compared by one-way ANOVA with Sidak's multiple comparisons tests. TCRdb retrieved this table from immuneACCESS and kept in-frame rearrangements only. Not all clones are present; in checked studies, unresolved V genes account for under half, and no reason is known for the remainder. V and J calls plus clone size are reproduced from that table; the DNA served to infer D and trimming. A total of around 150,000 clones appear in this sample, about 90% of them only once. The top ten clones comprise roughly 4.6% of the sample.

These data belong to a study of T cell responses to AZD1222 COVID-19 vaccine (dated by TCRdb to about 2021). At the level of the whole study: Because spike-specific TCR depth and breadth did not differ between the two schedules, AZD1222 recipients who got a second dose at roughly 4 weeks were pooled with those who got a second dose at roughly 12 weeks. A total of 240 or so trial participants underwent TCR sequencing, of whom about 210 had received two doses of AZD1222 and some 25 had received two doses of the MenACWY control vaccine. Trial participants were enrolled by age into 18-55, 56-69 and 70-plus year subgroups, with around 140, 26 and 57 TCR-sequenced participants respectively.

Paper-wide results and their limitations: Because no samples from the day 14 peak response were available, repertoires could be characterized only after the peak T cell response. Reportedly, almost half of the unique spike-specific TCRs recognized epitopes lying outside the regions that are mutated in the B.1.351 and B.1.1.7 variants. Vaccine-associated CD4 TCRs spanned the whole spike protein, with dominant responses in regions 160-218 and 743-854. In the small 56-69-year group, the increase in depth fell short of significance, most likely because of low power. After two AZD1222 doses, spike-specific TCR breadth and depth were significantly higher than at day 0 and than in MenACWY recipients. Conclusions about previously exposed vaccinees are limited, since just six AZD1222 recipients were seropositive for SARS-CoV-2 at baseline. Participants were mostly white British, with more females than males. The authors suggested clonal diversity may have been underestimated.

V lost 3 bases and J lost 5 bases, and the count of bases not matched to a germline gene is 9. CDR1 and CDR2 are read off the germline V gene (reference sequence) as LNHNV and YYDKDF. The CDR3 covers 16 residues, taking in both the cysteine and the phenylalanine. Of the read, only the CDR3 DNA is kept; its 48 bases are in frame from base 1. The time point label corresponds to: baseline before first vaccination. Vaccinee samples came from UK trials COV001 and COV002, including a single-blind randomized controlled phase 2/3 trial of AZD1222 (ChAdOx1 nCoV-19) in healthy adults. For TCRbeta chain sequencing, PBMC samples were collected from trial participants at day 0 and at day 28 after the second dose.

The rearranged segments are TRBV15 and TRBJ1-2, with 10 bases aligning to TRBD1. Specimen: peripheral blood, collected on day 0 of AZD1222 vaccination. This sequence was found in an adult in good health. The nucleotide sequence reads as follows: TGTGCCACCAGCAGGGGACGGACAGGGGGTGGATATGGCTACACCTTC. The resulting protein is CATSRGRTGGGYGYTF. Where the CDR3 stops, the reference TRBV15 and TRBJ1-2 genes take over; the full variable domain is DAMVIQNPRYQVTQFGKPVTLSCSQTLNHNVMYWYQQKSSQAPKLLFHYYDKDFNNEADTPDNFQSRRPNTSFCFLDIRSPGLGDTAMYLCATSRGRTGGGYGYTFGSGTRLTVV.